The source of this T cell receptor beta chain is a study of OX40 agonist ivuxolimab in advanced cancers. Study context: Patients received ivuxolimab, an agonistic anti-OX40 (CD134) antibody.

Study results and caveats: The study found among the lowest clonal expansion in partial responders at 0.1-3.0 mg/kg. Low normalized T-cell clonal expansion was also seen in some nonresponders.

Concerning this clone: Its antigen remains unidentified.

The assay was immunoSEQ multiplex PCR, and TCRdb's table has in-frame clones only and misses some. The table includes about 80,000 clones, roughly four fifths detected once. Sequencing was performed on CD4+ or CD8+ T cells sorted from blood, taken in a trial of the OX40 agonist ivuxolimab. The receptor's source is an adult with an advanced solid tumor such as melanoma, head and neck, liver or kidney cancer.

Here the CDR3 DNA reads TGTGCCTGGAGTGTACGGGGAGCGCCCCGACACAGAGAGACCCAGTACTTC. Its protein is CAWSVRGAPRHRETQYF. The J gene is TRBJ2-5, the V gene TRBV30, with D possibly being TRBD2 (5 bases). The CDR3 runs to 17 residues. Trimming removed 0 bases from V and 4 bases from J, with 21 bases in between. Germline loops: CDR1 GTSNPN, CDR2 SVGIG (reference sequence).